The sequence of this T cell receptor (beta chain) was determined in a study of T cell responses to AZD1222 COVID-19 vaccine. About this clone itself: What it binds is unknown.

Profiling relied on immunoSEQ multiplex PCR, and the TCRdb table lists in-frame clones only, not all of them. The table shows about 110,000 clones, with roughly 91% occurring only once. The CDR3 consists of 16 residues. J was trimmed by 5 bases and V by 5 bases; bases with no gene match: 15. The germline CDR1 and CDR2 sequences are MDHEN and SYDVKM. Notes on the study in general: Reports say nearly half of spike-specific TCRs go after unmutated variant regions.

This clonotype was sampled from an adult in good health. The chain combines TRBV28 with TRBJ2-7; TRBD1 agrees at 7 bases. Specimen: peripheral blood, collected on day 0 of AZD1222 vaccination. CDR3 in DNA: TGTGCCAGCAGTCCTGAGATCGGGACAGCCCAGGACGAGCAGTACTTC. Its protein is CASSPEIGTAQDEQYF.